One sample yielded the 8 T cell receptor beta chains listed below, sequenced in a study of human T cells and chemical hapten exposure (dated by TCRdb to the early 2020s). The method was RACE. Reads for this sample came from a NextSeq 500. TCRdb redid the processing of the public reads, applying fastp at Q25 and MiXCR, and retained in-frame beta chains. CDR3 protein sequences are deduplicated, and each keeps its most common genes and DNA. The sample table shows 120,000 or so distinct CDR3 sequences, and roughly 15% are seen once. The ten largest clones represent around 0.99% of the sample. The time point label on this specimen signifies: patch test 1, 2 weeks after DPC sensitization. Explained via the paper, the treatment or condition label denotes: therapeutic diphenylcyclopropenone sensitization with weekly scalp DPC. The material sequenced was whole blood, taken in connection with sensitization to the hapten diphenylcyclopropenone (DPC). The receptors were gathered from a young man with alopecia areata. Some clones in this sample may be carry-over from other donors' samples.

This clonotype turned up a few times. The chain links TRBV11-2 to TRBJ2-7; 9 bases align to TRBD1. Trimming removed 4 bases from V and 2 bases from J; junction bases left unmatched: 6. The CDR3 is 15 residues long. The germline V gene has CDR1 SGHAT and CDR2 FQNNGV. CDR3 loop: CASSSAGTGTYEQYF. Written as DNA, the CDR3 is TGTGCCAGCAGCTCGGCCGGGACAGGGACCTACGAGCAGTACTTC.

This chain joins TRBV6-6 and TRBJ2-1; D is undetermined. The CDR3 contains 12 residues. Per the germline V gene, CDR1 is MNHNY and CDR2 is SVGAGI (reference sequence). Between the trimmed V and J ends, which lost 0 bases and 10 bases, there was a span of 7 bases. The CDR3 DNA reads as TGTGCCAGCAGTTACTCAACCTTCGAGCAGTTCTTC. Its protein product is CASSYSTFEQFF.

The chain couples TRBV18 to TRBJ1-1; tentatively, D is TRBD1 (6 bases). V shed 4 bases and J shed 0 bases, with 12 bases lying between them. The CDR3 covers 15 residues. Germline V gives CDR1 KGHSH, CDR2 LQKENI. The CDR3 bases are TGTGCCAGCTCACTGGGGAGGGGGATGAACACTGAAGCTTTCTTT. It yields the protein CASSLGRGMNTEAFF.

The chain couples TRBV3-1 to TRBJ1-1; no clear D. Germline CDR1 LGHDT, CDR2 YNNKEL (reference sequence). The V end was cut by 0 bases, the J end by 1 base, with 3 bases between. This CDR3 comprises 13 residues. CDR3 loop: CASSQDKNTEAFF. The CDR3 DNA reads as TGTGCCAGCAGCCAAGACAAGAACACTGAAGCTTTCTTT.

The genes are TRBV4-1 and TRBJ2-7, with 8 bases lining up with TRBD1. The CDR3 runs 16 residues. Germline CDR1 reads MGHRA; CDR2 reads YSYEKL. J lost 0 bases, V lost 3 bases, and 7 bases had no gene match. CDR3 in DNA: TGCGCCAGCAGCCAGCTCGCCGGGACAGGCTCCTACGAGCAGTACTTC. Its translation is CASSQLAGTGSYEQYF.

This clonotype was picked up a small number of times. The chain joins TRBV6-5 to TRBJ1-1, with 7 bases fitting TRBD1. Unmatched junction bases numbered 11, after V lost 6 bases and J lost 4 bases. Germline CDR1 MNHEY, CDR2 SVGAGI. The CDR3 has 15 amino acids. For the CDR3, the DNA is TGTGCCAGCAGAGTAACAGGGGCCCCAGGCACTGAAGCTTTCTTT. As protein: CASRVTGAPGTEAFF.

This clonotype was seen at least ten times. This rearrangement joins TRBV20-1 to TRBJ1-3, with no clear D. Germline V gene lookup returns CDR1 DFQATT and CDR2 SNEGSKA (reference sequence). CDR3 size: 15 residues. The V and J ends lost 2 bases and 0 bases respectively, with 11 bases between them. The CDR3 region has the DNA TGCAGTGCTAGATCCTTCCTTGGCTCTGGAAACACCATATATTTT. Protein sequence: CSARSFLGSGNTIYF.

This clonotype was seen repeatedly, ten times or more. This chain links TRBV7-6 with TRBJ1-1, with D maybe TRBD1 (5 bases). Trimming took off 5 bases at V and 5 bases at J, with 21 bases between the two ends. In germline, CDR1 is SGHVS, CDR2 FNYEAQ. The CDR3 covers 16 residues. For the CDR3, the DNA is TGTGCCAGCAGCCAAGCGGTGGGCAGGGCGGGGACTGAAGCTTTCTTT. This gives the protein CASSQAVGRAGTEAFF.